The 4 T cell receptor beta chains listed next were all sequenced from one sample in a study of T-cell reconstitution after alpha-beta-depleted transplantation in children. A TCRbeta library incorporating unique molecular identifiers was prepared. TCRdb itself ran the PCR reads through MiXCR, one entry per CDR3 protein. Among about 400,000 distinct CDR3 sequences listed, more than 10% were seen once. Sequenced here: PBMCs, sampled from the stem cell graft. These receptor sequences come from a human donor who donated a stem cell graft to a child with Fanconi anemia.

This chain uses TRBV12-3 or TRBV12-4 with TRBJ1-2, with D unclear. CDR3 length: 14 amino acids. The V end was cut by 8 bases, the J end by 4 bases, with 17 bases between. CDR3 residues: CASRLTFTGYGYTF. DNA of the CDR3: TGTGCCAGCCGCCTGACCTTTACGGGCTATGGCTACACCTTC.

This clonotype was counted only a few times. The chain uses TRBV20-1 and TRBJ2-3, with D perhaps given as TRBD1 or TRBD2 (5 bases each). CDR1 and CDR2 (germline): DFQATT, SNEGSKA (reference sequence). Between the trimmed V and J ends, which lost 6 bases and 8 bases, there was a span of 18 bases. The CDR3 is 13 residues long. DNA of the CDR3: TGCAGTGCCCCGGGGCGGCGGAGCGGTACGCAGTATTTT. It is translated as CSAPGRRSGTQYF.

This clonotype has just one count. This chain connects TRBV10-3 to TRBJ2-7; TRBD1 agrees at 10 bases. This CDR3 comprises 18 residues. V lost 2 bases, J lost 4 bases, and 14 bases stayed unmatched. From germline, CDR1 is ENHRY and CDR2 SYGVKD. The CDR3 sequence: CAISEPLSGDRGRYEQYF. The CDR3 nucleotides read TGTGCCATCAGTGAGCCTCTGAGTGGGGACAGGGGTAGATACGAGCAGTACTTC.

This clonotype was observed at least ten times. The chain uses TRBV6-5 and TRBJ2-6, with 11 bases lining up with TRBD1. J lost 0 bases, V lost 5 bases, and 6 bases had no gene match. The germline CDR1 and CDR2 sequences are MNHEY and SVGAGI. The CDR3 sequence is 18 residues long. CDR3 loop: CASSRGTGGNSGANVLTF. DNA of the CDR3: TGTGCCAGCAGTCGAGGGACAGGGGGGAACTCTGGGGCCAACGTCCTGACTTTC.